The sequence of this T cell receptor (beta chain) was determined in a study of cytomegalovirus exposure and HLA in healthy donors. Study background: Early on, a data release was issued that held 80 million or so unique TCRs from HLA-typed donors.

The PCR was carried out with 60 Vbeta primers and 13 Jbeta primers. Here immunoSEQ multiplex PCR was the method, and the copy in TCRdb shows in-frame clones only, minus some. This table has about 170,000 clones, roughly 73% appearing once. Study findings and constraints: Apart from CMV serostatus, no immune exposure information was available. The majority of TCR sequences were rare, yet some public TCRs appeared in many donors.

Of note for this clone: The antigen is undetermined.

The CDR3 totals 14 residues. From germline, CDR1 is LNHDA and CDR2 SQIVND (reference sequence). V was cut by 4 bases and J by 5 bases, with 9 bases left in between. Sequencing input: PBMCs. The chain joins TRBV19 to TRBJ1-6; possible D gene TRBD1, 5 bases. The source of this sequence is a female donor in good health and CMV-seronegative. CDR3 sequence reads: CASSTGTNNSPLHF. In DNA form, the CDR3 reads TGTGCCAGTAGTACAGGGACTAATAATTCACCCCTCCACTTT.